This TCR beta chain derives from a study of shared clonotypes between healthy human individuals. About the research overall: The donor pool was made up of a couple of women and a few men aged 18 to 49.

Remarks on this clone: Its specificity is unknown.

V lost 0 bases and J lost 0, with 12 bases in between. There are 17 residues in the CDR3. CDR1 is SGHRS, CDR2 YFSETQ, per germline. Study-wide results and limits: Sharing across a few donors was seen in 4.5% to 6.5% of naive CD4 clonotypes.

Sequencing was at deep level. Sequencing used immunoSEQ multiplex PCR; TCRdb keeps in-frame clones, though not all of them. In the table there are about 380,000 clones, about 96% of which are singletons. The source material was memory CD8+ T cells sorted from blood. This sample's subset: CD45RO+ cells pooled with CCR7-negative TemRA cells. The rearrangement joins TRBV5-1 to TRBJ2-2; D is undetermined. The clonotype originates from a man under 40 in good health. The CDR3: CASSLARVWANTGELFF. CDR3 nucleotide sequence: TGCGCCAGCAGCTTGGCCCGGGTGTGGGCGAACACCGGGGAGCTGTTTTTT.